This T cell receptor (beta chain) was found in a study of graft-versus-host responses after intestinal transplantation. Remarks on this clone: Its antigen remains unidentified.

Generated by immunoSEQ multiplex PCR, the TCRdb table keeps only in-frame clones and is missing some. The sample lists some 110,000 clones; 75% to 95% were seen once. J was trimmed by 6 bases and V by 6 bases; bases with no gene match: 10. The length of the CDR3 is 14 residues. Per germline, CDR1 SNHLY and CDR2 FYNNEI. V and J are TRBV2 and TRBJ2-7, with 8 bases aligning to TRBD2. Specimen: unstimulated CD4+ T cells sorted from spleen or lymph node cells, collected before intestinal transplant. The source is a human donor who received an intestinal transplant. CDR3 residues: CASSTHGSGIEQYF. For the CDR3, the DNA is TGTGCCAGCAGCACCCACGGTAGCGGGATCGAGCAGTACTTC.